This TCR beta chain derives from a study of OX40 agonist ivuxolimab in advanced cancers. Study in general: It was ivuxolimab, an agonistic anti-OX40 (CD134) antibody, that patients were treated with. The dose-escalation cohort had hepatocellular carcinoma, melanoma, renal cell or head and neck cancer.

The protocol was immunoSEQ multiplex PCR, while the TCRdb copy is restricted to in-frame clones and leaves out a portion. Here the sample spans approximately 80,000 clones, almost 85% being singletons. Points on this clone: No antigen is known for it.

The CDR3 has 15 amino acids. Trimming cost V 8 bases and J 2 bases, with 19 bases left between them. Germline V gene sequence: CDR1 MNHEY, CDR2 SVGAGI. Whole-study findings and limits: CD4+ and CD8+ blood T cells expanded clonally by week 6 at 0.1 to 3.0 mg/kg.

The source of this sequence is an adult with an advanced solid tumor such as melanoma, head and neck, liver or kidney cancer. The rearrangement links TRBV6-5 to TRBJ2-7; a weak D match, TRBD1 (6 bases). The sample was CD4+ or CD8+ T cells sorted from blood, taken in a trial of the OX40 agonist ivuxolimab. In DNA, the CDR3 is TGTGCCAGCTCCTCCCTAGTGCCAGGGGCCTACGAGCAGTACTTC. Protein: CASSSLVPGAYEQYF.